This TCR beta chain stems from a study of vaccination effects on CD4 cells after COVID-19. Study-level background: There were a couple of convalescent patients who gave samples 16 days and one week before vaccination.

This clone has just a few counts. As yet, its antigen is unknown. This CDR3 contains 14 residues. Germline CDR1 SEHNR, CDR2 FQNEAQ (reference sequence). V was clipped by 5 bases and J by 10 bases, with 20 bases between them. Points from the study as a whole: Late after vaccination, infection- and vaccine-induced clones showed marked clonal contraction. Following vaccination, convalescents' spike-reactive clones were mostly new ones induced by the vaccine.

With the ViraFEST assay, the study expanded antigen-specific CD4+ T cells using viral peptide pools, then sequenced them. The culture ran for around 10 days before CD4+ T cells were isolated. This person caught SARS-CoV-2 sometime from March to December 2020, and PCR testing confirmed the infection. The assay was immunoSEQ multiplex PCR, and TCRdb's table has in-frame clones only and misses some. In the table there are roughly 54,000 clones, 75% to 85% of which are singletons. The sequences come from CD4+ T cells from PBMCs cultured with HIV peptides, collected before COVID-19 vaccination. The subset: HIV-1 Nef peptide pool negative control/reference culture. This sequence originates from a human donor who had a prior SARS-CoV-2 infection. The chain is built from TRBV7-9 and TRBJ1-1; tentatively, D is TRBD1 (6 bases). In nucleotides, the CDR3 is TGTGCCAGCAGCGCACAGGGAGGGGGAGGGTTAGCTTTCTTT. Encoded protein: CASSAQGGGGLAFF.